This TCR beta chain was profiled in a study of blood T cell repertoires in COVID-19. The wider study: Acute and convalescent COVID-19 samples came from the United States, Italy and Spain. PBMCs, B-cell-depleted T cells, or T cells were the source of the cDNA or gDNA that made up the material.

Under the authors' procedure: Cell counts per sample came from amplifying reference gene primers. Assay: immunoSEQ multiplex PCR; the TCRdb copy retains only in-frame clones and omits some. V, J and clone size are taken as reported in that table, and D and trimming were inferred from the DNA itself. This sample has roughly 230,000 clones, with around 81% found just once. The J segment lost 7 bases and the V segment lost 6 bases, leaving 9 bases of the junction unmatched. The CDR3 has 14 residues. Germline V gene data show CDR1 as MDHEN and CDR2 as SYDVKM. The sequence was collected from a man over 45 with active or convalescent COVID-19. The chain has TRBV28 and TRBJ2-1; 7 nucleotides match TRBD1. Sequenced: peripheral blood. CDR3 nucleotides: TGTGCCAGCAGCCCTTCCCAGGGGGAGAATGAGCAGTTCTTC. Residues: CASSPSQGENEQFF.